Listed below are T cell receptor beta chains from one sample, sequenced in a study of radiotherapy plus CTLA-4 blockade in lung cancer. Some clones are missing from TCRdb's copy, which holds only in-frame ones; the method was immunoSEQ multiplex PCR. The sample includes tens of thousands of clones, approximately 86% of them seen just once. The sample consisted of peripheral blood, taken from a patient treated with radiotherapy plus ipilimumab. These receptors all come from a human donor with non-small cell lung cancer that progressed on radiotherapy plus ipilimumab. Each CDR3 is given with its conserved first and last residue. D genes are given only for firm matches. A row's size may be missing; if present it is once, few, many or a size class.

V	D	size	J	DNA	CDR3
TRBV27	.	.	TRBJ2-7	TGTGCCAGCAGTTTAGGAACCCTCCCGGGAGAGCAGTACTTC	CASSLGTLPGEQYF
TRBV2	.	.	TRBJ1-1	TGTGCCAGCAGTGAACCAGGATCGAACACTGAAGCTTTCTTT	CASSEPGSNTEAFF
TRBV6-1	.	few	TRBJ1-2	TGTGCCAGCAGACAGTCCACTATCACCTTC	CASRQSTITF
TRBV29-1	.	.	TRBJ2-1	TGCAGCGTTGAAGCCGACGGAACATACAATGAGCAGTTCTTC	CSVEADGTYNEQFF
TRBV29-1	TRBD1	.	TRBJ1-1	TGCAGCGTGCGACAGGGGGGGAGCACTGAAGCTTTCTTT	CSVRQGGSTEAFF
TRBV7-2	TRBD2	.	TRBJ2-3	TGTGCCAGCAGCTTAGGTAGCGGGAGGTCAGATACGCAGTATTTT	CASSLGSGRSDTQYF
TRBV6-5	.	.	TRBJ2-7	TGTGCCAGCAGAGACAGCCGGAACGAGCAGTACTTC	CASRDSRNEQYF
TRBV6-1	.	once	TRBJ1-2	TGTGCCAGCAATCTGAAAGGGGGAGGGAAGACCTTC	CASNLKGGGKTF
TRBV29-1	.	.	TRBJ1-2	TGCAGCGTTGGGCCAGACACCGGGGACCACTATGGCTACACCTTC	CSVGPDTGDHYGYTF
TRBV18	.	.	TRBJ1-4	TGTGCCAGCTCACCAAACCTCCGGACCGACACAACTAATGAAAAACTGTTTTTT	CASSPNLRTDTTNEKLFF
TRBV10-2	.	.	TRBJ2-3	TGCGCCAGCAGTGACGGCAGGAGACTTATTGGTACGCAGTATTTT	CASSDGRRLIGTQYF
TRBV30	.	.	TRBJ2-1	TGTGCCTGGAATCAAGGACTAACCCCGCTGCCTCAGTTCTTC	CAWNQGLTPLPQFF
TRBV9	.	.	TRBJ2-3	TGTGCCAGCAGCGTAGCCCCTGCTGGAGATACGCAGTATTTT	CASSVAPAGDTQYF
TRBV18	TRBD2	.	TRBJ2-5	TGTGCCAGCTCACCACGGGGGGGCCAAGAGACCCAGTACTTC	CASSPRGGQETQYF
TRBV7-3	.	.	TRBJ2-2	TGTGCCAGCAGCTTAGTTGGGGGCTTGAACACCGGGGAGCTGTTTTTT	CASSLVGGLNTGELFF
TRBV21-1	.	.	TRBJ1-3	TGTGCCAGCAGCAATCCAACGGTCGAGGCCAGGGCTTATGGAAACACCATATATTTT	CASSNPTVEARAYGNTIYF
TRBV5-4	TRBD2	.	TRBJ2-7	TGTGCCAGCAGCCCCGACATGACTAGCGGGGGCTCCTACGAGCAGTACTTC	CASSPDMTSGGSYEQYF
TRBV4-3	.	.	TRBJ1-3	TGCGCCAGCAGCCCGGGAGGCCTCTCTGGAAACACCATATATTTT	CASSPGGLSGNTIYF
TRBV18	.	.	TRBJ2-2	TGTGCCAGCTCGCTGGGACTGGAGAACACCGGGGAGCTGTTTTTT	CASSLGLENTGELFF
TRBV7-2	.	.	TRBJ1-4	TGTGCCAGCAGCGGCCAAGGGGGAGGAGGTGAAAAACTGTTTTTT	CASSGQGGGGEKLFF